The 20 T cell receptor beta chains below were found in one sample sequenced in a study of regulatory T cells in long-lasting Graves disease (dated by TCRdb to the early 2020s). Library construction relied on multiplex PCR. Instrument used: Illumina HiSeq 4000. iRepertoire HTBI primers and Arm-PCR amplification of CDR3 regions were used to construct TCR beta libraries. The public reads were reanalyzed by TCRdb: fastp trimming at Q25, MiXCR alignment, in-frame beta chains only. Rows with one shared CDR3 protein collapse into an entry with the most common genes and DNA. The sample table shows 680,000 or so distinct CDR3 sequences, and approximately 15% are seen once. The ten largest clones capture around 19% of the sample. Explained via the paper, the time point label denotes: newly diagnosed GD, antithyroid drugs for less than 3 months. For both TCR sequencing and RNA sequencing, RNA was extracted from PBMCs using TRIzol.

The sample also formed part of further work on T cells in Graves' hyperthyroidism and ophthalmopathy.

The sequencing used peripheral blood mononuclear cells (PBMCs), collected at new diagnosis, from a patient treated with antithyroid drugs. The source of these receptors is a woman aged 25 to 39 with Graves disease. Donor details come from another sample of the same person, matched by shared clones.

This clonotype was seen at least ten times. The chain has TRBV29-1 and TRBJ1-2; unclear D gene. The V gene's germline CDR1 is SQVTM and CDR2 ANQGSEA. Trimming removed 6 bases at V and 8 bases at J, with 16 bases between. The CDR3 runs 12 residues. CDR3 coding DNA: TGCAGCGTGTCGCCCCTCCAGGAAGGCTACACCTTC. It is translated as CSVSPLQEGYTF. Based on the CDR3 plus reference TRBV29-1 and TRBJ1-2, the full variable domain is SAVISQKPSRDICQRGTSLTIQCQVDSQVTMMFWYRQQPGQSLTLIATANQGSEATYESGFVIDKFPISRPNLTFSTLTVSNMSPEDSSIYLCSVSPLQEGYTFGSGTRLTVV.

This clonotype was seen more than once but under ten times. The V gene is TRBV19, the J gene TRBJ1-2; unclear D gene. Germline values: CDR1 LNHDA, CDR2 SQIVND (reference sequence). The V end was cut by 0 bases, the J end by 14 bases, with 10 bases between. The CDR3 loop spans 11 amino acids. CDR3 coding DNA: TGTGCCAGTAGTATAGATGGATCGGAAACCTTC. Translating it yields CASSIDGSETF.

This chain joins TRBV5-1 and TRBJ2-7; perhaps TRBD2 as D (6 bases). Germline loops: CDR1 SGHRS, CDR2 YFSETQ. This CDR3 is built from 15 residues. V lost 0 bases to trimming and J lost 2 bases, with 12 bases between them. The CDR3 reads CASSLGGVGPYEQYF. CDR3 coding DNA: TGCGCCAGCAGCTTGGGCGGGGTGGGACCCTACGAGCAGTACTTC.

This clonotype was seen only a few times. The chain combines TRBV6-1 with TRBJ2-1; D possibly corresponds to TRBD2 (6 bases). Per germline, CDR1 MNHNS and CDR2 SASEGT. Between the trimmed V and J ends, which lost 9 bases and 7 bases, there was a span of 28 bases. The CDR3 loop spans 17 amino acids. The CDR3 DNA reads TGTGCCAGTAAAATCCGTCCTAGCGCCGCTAGTGGAAATGAGCAGTTCTTC. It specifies CASKIRPSAASGNEQFF.

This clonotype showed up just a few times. The CDR3 reads CAWGRGYGYTF. In nucleotides, the CDR3 is TGTGCCTGGGGGCGGGGGTATGGCTACACCTTC. V and J are TRBV30 and TRBJ1-2; possible D gene TRBD1, 5 bases. This CDR3 contains 11 residues. Trimming pared 5 bases from V and 5 bases from J, leaving 9 bases between. Germline V gene sequence: CDR1 GTSNPN, CDR2 SVGIG (reference sequence).

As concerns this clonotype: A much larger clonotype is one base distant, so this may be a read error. The CDR3 loop is CATSDGRGGGEKLYF. CDR3 DNA: TGTGCCACCAGTGATGGGAGGGGAGGAGGCGAAAAACTGTATTTT. The chain combines TRBV24-1 with TRBJ1-4; TRBD1 might be the D (5 bases). The CDR3 is 15 amino acids. CDR1 KGHDR and CDR2 SFDVKD come from the germline V gene.

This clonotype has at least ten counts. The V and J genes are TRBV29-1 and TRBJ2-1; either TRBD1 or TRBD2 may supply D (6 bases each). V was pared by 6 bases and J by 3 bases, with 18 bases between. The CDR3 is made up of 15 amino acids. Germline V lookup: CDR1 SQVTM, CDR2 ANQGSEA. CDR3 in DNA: TGCAGCGTAGAAAGGGGGGAGGTGGGCTACAATGAGCAGTTCTTC. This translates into CSVERGEVGYNEQFF.

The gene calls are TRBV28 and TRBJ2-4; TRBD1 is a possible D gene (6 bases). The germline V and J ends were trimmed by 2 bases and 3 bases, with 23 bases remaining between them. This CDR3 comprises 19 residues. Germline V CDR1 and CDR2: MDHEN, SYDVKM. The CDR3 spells CASSLPEKYRVFVKNIQYF. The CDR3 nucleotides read TGTGCCAGCAGTTTACCAGAGAAGTACAGGGTGTTCGTCAAAAACATTCAGTACTTC. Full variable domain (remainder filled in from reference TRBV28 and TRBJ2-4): DVKVTQSSRYLVKRTGEKVFLECVQDMDHENMFWYRQDPGLGLRLIYFSYDVKMKEKGDIPEGYSVSREKKERFSLILESASTNQTSMYLCASSLPEKYRVFVKNIQYFGAGTRLSVL.

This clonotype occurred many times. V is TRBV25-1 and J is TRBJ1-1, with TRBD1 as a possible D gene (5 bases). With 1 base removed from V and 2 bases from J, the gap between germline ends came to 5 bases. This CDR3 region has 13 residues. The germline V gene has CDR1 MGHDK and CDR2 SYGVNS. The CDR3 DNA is TGTGCCAGCAGTGAATGGGACAACACTGAAGCTTTCTTT. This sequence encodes CASSEWDNTEAFF.

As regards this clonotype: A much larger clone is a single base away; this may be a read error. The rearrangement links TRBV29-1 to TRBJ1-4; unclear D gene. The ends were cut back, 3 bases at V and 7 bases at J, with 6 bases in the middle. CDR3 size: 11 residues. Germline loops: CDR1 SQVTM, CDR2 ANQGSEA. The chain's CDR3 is CSVEWSEKLFF. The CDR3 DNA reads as TGCAGCGTTGAGTGGAGTGAAAAACTGTTTTTT. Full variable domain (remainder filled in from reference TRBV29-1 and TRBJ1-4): SAVISQKPSRDICQRGTSLTIQCQVDSQVTMMFWYRQQPGQSLTLIATANQGSEATYESGFVIDKFPISRPNLTFSTLTVSNMSPEDSSIYLCSVEWSEKLFFGSGTQLSVL.

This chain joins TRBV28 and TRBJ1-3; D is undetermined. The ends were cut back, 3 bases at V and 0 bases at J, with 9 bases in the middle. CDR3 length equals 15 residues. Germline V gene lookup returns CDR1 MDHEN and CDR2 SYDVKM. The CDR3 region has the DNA TGTGCCAGCAGTTTCAGGATCCTCTCTGGAAACACCATATATTTT. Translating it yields CASSFRILSGNTIYF. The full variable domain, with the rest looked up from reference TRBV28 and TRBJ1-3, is DVKVTQSSRYLVKRTGEKVFLECVQDMDHENMFWYRQDPGLGLRLIYFSYDVKMKEKGDIPEGYSVSREKKERFSLILESASTNQTSMYLCASSFRILSGNTIYFGEGSWLTVV.

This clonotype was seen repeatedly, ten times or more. The CDR3 coding sequence is TGTGCCAGCAGCCGTGGACAGAAGAACACTGAAGCTTTCTTT. This translates into CASSRGQKNTEAFF. The V gene is TRBV11-3, the J gene TRBJ1-1; D is perhaps TRBD1 (6 bases). This CDR3 spans 14 amino acids. Trimming pared 5 bases from V and 1 base from J, leaving 11 bases between. Germline CDR1 and CDR2: SGHNT and YENEEA.

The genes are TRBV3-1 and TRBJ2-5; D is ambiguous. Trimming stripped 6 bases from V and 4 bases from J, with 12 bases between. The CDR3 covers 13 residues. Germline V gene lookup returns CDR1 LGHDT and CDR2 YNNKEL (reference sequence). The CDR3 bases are TGTGCCAGCAGGAGCCGGGCCATAGAGACCCAGTACTTC. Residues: CASRSRAIETQYF.

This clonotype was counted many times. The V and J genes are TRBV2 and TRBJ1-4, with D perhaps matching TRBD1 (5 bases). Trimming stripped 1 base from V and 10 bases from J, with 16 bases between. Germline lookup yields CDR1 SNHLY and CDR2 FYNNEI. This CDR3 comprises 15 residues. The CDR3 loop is CASSEGGAGKSKLFF. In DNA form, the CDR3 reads TGTGCCAGCAGTGAAGGCGGGGCAGGGAAGTCAAAACTGTTTTTT.

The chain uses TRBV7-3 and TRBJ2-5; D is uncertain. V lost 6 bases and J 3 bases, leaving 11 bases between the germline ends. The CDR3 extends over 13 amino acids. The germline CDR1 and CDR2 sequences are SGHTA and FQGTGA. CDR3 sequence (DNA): TGTGCCAGCAGTTCCCAGGCGAAAGAGACCCAGTACTTC. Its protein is CASSSQAKETQYF.

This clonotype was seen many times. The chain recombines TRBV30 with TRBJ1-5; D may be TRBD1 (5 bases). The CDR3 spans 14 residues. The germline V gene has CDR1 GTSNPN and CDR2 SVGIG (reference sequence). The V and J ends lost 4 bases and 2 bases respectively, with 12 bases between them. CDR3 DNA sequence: TGTGCCTGGAAGAGGGCGGGGGGCAATCAGCCCCAGCATTTT. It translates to CAWKRAGGNQPQHF.

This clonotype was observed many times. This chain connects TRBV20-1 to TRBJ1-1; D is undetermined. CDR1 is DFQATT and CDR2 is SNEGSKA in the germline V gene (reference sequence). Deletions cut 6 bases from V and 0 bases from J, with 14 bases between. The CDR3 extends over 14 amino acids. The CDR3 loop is CSALEGKMNTEAFF. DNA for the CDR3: TGCAGTGCCCTGGAAGGCAAGATGAACACTGAAGCTTTCTTT.

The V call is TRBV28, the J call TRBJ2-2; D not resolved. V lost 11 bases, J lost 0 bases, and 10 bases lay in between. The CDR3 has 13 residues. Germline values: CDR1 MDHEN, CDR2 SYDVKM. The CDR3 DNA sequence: TGTGCCGCTATGGATGCGAACACCGGGGAGCTGTTTTTT. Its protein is CAAMDANTGELFF.

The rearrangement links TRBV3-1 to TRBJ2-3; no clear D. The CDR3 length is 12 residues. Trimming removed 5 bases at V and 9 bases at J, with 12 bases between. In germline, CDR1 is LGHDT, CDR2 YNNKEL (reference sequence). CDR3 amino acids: CASSVMYETQYF. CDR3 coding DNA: TGTGCCAGCAGCGTTATGTATGAGACGCAGTATTTT.

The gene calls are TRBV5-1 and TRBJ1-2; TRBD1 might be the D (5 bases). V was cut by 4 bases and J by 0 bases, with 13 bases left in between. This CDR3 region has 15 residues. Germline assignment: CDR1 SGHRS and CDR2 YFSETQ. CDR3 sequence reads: CASSAFGGTNYGYTF. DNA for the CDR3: TGCGCCAGCAGCGCCTTCGGGGGAACTAACTATGGCTACACCTTC.